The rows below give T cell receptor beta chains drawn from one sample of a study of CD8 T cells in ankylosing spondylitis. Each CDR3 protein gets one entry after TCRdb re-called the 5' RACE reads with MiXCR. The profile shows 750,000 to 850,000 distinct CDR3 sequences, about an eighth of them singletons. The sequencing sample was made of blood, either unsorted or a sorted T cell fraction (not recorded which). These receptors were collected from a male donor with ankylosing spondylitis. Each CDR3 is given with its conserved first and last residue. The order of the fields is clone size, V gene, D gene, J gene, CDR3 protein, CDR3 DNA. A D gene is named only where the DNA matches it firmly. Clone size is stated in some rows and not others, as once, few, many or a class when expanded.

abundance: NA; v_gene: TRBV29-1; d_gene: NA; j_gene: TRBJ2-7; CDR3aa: CSVGDQGSLYEQYF; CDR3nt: TGCAGCGTTGGCGACCAGGGCAGCCTATACGAGCAGTACTTC
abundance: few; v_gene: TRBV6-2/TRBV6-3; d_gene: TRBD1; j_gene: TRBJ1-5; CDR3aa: CASSPGQGKHF; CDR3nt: TGTGCCAGCAGCCCCGGACAGGGGAAGCATTTT
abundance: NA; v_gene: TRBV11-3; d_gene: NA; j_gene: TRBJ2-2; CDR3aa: CASSSMPSGELFF; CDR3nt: TGTGCCAGCAGCTCAATGCCGTCCGGGGAGCTGTTTTTT
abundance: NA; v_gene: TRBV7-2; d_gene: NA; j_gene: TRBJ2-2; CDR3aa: CASSFRERGTGELFF; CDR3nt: TGTGCCAGCAGCTTCCGGGAACGGGGCACCGGGGAGCTGTTTTTT
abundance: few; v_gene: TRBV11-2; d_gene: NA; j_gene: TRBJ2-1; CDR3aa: CASSLGGRTAQFF; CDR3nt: TGTGCCAGCAGCTTAGGCGGCAGGACAGCCCAGTTCTTC
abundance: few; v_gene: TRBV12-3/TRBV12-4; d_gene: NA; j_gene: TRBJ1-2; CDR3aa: CASTSKVFANYGYTF; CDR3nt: TGTGCCAGCACCAGTAAGGTGTTTGCTAACTATGGCTACACCTTC
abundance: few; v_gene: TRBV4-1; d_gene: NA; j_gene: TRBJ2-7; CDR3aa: CASKRQAGSVYEQYF; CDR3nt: TGCGCCAGCAAGAGGCAGGCCGGGTCCGTTTACGAGCAGTACTTC
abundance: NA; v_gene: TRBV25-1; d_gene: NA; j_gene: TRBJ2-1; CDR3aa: CASSEYSAEQFF; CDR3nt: TGTGCCAGCAGTGAATATAGTGCCGAGCAGTTCTTC
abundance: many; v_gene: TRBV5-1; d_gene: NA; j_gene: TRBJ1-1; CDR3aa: CASSFQGTEAFF; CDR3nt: TGCGCCAGCAGCTTTCAGGGGACGGAAGCTTTCTTT
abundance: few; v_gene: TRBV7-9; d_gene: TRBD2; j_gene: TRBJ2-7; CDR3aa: CASSSLTSGEQYF; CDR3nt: TGTGCCAGCAGCTCTTTGACTAGCGGCGAGCAGTACTTC
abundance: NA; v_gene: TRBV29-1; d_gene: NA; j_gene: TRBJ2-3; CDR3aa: CSVVGGSTDTQYF; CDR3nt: TGCAGCGTTGTCGGGGGCAGCACAGATACGCAGTATTTT
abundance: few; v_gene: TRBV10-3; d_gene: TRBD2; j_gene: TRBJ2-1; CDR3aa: CAIRSGGAVYEQFF; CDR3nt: TGTGCCATCAGAAGCGGGGGGGCAGTTTATGAGCAGTTCTTC
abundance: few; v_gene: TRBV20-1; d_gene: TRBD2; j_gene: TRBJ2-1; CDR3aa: CSAGRGNEQFF; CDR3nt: TGCAGTGCAGGGCGGGGGAATGAGCAGTTCTTC
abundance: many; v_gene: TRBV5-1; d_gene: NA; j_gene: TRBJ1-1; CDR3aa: CASSLAGRDTEAFF; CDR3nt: TGCGCCAGCAGCTTGGCGGGGCGCGACACTGAAGCTTTCTTT
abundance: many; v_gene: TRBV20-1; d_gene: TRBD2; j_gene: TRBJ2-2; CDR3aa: CSVGRASGIRLPGELFF; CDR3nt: TGCAGTGTTGGGCGGGCTAGCGGGATTCGGTTGCCCGGGGAGCTGTTTTTT
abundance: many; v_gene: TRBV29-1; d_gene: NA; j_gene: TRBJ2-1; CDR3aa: CSVDSYEINSYNEQFF; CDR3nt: TGCAGCGTTGATAGTTATGAGATCAATTCCTACAATGAGCAGTTCTTC
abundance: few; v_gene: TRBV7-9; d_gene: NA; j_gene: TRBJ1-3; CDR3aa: CASSLMPYGNTIYF; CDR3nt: TGTGCCAGCAGCTTAATGCCATATGGGAACACCATATATTTT
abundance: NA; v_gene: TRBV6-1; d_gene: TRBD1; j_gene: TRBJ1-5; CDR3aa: CASGGTGIQPQHF; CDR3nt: TGTGCCAGCGGAGGGACAGGTATTCAGCCCCAGCATTTT
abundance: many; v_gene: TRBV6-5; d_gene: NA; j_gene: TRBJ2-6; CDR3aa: CASSYGGIKGSGANVLTF; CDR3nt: TGTGCCAGCAGTTACGGAGGGATTAAGGGATCTGGGGCCAACGTCCTGACTTTC
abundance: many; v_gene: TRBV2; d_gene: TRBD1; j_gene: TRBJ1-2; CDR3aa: CASRSGQGGHYGYTF; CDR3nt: TGTGCCAGCAGATCAGGACAGGGGGGGCACTATGGCTACACCTTC
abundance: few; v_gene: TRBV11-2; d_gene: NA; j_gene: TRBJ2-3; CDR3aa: CASSLDRARDTQYF; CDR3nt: TGTGCCAGCAGCTTAGACAGGGCTAGGGATACGCAGTATTTT
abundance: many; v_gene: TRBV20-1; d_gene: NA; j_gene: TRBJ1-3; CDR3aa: CSARPPSFFGNTIYF; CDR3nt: TGCAGTGCTAGACCGCCCAGTTTCTTTGGAAACACCATATATTTT
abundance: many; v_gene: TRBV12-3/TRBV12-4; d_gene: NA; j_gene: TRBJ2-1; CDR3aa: CASSYGRTEQFF; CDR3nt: TGTGCCAGCAGTTATGGAAGGACTGAGCAGTTCTTC
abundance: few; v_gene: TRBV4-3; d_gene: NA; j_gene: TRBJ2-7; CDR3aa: CASSQPRTYEQYF; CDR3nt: TGCGCCAGCAGCCAACCAAGAACCTACGAGCAGTACTTC
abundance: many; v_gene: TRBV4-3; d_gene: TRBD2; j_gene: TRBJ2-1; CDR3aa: CASSYGLAGEFGNEQFF; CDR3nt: TGCGCCAGCAGCTACGGACTAGCGGGAGAATTCGGGAATGAGCAGTTCTTC
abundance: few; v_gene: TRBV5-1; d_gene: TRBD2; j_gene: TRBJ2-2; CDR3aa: CASSATVSGRRTGELFF; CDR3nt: TGCGCCAGCAGCGCAACTGTAAGCGGGAGGCGTACCGGGGAGCTGTTTTTT
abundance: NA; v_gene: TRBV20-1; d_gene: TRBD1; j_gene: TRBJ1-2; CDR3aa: CSAGLGLGDSYGYTF; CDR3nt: TGCAGTGCTGGGCTAGGGCTGGGGGACAGCTATGGCTACACCTTC
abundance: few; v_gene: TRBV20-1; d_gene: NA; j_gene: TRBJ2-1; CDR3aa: CSAVRYNEQFF; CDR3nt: TGCAGTGCTGTCCGTTACAATGAGCAGTTCTTC
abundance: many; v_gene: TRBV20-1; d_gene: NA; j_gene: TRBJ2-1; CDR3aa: CSARDLLDASSYNEQFF; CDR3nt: TGCAGTGCTAGAGATCTACTGGACGCCAGCTCCTACAATGAGCAGTTCTTC
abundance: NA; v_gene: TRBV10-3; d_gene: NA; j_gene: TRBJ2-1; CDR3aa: CAISVGDEQFF; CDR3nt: TGTGCCATCAGTGTAGGGGATGAGCAGTTCTTC
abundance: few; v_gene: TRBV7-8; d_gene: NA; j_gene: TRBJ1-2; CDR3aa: CASSLVGSAYGYTF; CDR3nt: TGTGCCAGCAGCTTAGTAGGGTCGGCCTATGGCTACACCTTC
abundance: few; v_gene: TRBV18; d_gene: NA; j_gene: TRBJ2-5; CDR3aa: CASSPRQGKETQYF; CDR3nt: TGTGCCAGCTCACCCCGGCAGGGGAAAGAGACCCAGTACTTC
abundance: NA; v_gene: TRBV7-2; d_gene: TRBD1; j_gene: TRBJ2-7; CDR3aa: CASSLADRGYEQYF; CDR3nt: TGTGCCAGCAGCTTAGCTGACAGGGGCTACGAGCAGTACTTC
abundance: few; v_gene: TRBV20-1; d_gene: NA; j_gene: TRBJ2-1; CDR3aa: CSAVLGRQFF; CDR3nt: TGCAGTGCTGTCCTTGGCCGGCAGTTCTTC
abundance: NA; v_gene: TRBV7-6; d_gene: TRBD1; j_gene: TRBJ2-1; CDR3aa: CASSLRTGGNREQFF; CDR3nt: TGTGCCAGCAGCCTAAGGACAGGGGGTAACCGTGAGCAGTTCTTC
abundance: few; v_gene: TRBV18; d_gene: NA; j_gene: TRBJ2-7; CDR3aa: CASSDTSYYEQYF; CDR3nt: TGTGCCAGCTCCGACACATCGTACTACGAGCAGTACTTC
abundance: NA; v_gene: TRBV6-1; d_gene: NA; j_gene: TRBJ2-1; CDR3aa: CASRRLQGPYYNEQFF; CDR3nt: TGTGCCAGCAGGCGCTTACAGGGACCCTACTACAATGAGCAGTTCTTC
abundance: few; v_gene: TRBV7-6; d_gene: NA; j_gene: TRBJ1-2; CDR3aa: CASSFRGFYGYTF; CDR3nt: TGTGCCAGCAGCTTTAGAGGCTTCTATGGCTACACCTTC
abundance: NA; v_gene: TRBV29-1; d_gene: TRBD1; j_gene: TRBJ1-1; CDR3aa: CSVSDRVQEAFF; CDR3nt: TGCAGCGTCTCCGACAGGGTTCAGGAAGCTTTCTTT
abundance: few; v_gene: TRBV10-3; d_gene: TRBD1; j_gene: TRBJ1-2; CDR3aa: CAISPGQEANYGYTF; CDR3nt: TGTGCCATCAGTCCCGGACAGGAGGCCAACTATGGCTACACCTTC
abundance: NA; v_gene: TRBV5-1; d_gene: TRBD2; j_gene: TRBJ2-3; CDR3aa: CASSLGSGGPTDTQYF; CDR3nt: TGCGCCAGCAGCTTGGGTAGCGGGGGGCCCACAGATACGCAGTATTTT
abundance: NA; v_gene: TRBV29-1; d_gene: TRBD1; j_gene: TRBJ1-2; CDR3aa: CSVARDREGYGYTF; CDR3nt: TGCAGCGTTGCCCGGGACAGGGAGGGCTATGGCTACACCTTC
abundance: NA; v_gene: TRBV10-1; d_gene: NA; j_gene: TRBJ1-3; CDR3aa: CASSPAGTSGNTIYF; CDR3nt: TGCGCCAGCAGCCCGGCCGGGACCTCGGGAAACACCATATATTTT
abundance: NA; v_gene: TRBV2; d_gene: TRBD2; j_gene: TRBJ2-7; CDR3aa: CASSSGRDRRNEQYF; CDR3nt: TGTGCCAGCAGTTCGGGGAGGGACCGTAGAAACGAGCAGTACTTC
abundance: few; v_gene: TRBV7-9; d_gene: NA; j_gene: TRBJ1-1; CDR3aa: CASRPRLEAFF; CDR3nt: TGTGCCAGCAGACCCCGACTTGAAGCTTTCTTT
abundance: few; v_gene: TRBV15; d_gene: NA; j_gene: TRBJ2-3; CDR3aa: CATSLRLYTDTQYF; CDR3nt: TGTGCCACCAGCCTCCGACTCTACACAGATACGCAGTATTTT
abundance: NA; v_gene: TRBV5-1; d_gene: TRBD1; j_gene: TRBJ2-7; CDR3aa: CASSLAPGQGYEQYF; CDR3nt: TGCGCCAGCAGCTTGGCCCCGGGACAGGGATACGAGCAGTACTTC
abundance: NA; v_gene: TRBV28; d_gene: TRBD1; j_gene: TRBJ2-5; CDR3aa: CASSLPATGGRKTQYF; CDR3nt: TGTGCCAGCAGTTTACCCGCGACAGGGGGCAGGAAGACCCAGTACTTC
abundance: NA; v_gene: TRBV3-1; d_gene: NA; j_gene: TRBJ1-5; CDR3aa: CASSKHVAWPQPQHF; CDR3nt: TGTGCCAGCAGCAAGCACGTCGCTTGGCCACAGCCCCAGCATTTT
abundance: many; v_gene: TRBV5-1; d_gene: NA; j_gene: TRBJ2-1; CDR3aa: CASTTDRYNEQFF; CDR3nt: TGCGCCAGCACAACCGACCGTTACAATGAGCAGTTCTTC
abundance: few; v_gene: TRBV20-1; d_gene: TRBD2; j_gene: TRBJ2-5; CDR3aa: CSAELAGGRLETQYF; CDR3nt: TGCAGTGCTGAACTAGCGGGGGGGCGACTAGAGACCCAGTACTTC
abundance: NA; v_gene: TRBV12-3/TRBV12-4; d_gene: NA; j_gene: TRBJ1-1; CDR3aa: CASSLFLYEAFF; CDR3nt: TGTGCCAGCAGTTTATTCCTCTATGAAGCTTTCTTT
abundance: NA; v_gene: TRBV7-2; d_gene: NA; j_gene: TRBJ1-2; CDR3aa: CASSFKQGAYGYTF; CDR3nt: TGTGCCAGCAGCTTCAAGCAGGGAGCGTATGGCTACACCTTC
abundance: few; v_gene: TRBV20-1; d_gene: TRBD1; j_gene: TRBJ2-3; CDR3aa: CSYLGQGVADTQYF; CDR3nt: TGCAGTTACTTGGGACAGGGGGTAGCAGATACGCAGTATTTT
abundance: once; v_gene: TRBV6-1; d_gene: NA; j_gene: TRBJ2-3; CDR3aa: CASSKLGTDTQYF; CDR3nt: TGTGCCAGCAGTAAACTGGGTACAGATACGCAGTATTTT
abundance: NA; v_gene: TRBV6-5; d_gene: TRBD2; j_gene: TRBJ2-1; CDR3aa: CASSYSRTSVRRNEQFF; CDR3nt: TGTGCCAGCAGTTACTCAAGGACTAGCGTACGACGGAATGAGCAGTTCTTC
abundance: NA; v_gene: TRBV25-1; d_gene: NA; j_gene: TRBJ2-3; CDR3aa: CATARRLEADTQYF; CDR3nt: TGTGCCACCGCTCGACGGCTAGAGGCAGATACGCAGTATTTT
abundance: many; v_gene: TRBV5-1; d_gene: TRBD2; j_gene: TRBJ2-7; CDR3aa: CASSLVAGINYEQYF; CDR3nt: TGCGCCAGCAGCTTGGTAGCGGGAATTAACTACGAGCAGTACTTC
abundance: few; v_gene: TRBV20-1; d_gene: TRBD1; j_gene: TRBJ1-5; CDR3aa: CSAHPGGYDQPQHF; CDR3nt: TGCAGTGCTCACCCAGGGGGTTACGATCAGCCCCAGCATTTT